This passage covers 30 T cell receptor beta chains from one sample sequenced in a study of T cells in Graves' hyperthyroidism and ophthalmopathy. Regions amplified from RNA transcripts were the TCR beta CDR3 regions. HTBI primers drove first-round RT-PCR of the TCR CDR3. A single record per CDR3 protein comes from TCRdb applying MiXCR to the multiplex PCR reads. The repertoire holds hundreds of thousands of distinct CDR3 sequences, with about a sixth as singletons. The source material was blood. Every receptor here comes from a woman aged 55-69 years with Graves' ophthalmopathy.

This clonotype was found many times. V gene TRBV30 combines with J gene TRBJ2-3; perhaps TRBD1 as D (5 bases). Per the germline V gene, CDR1 is GTSNPN and CDR2 is SVGIG (reference sequence). The CDR3 is 14 residues long. V lost 5 bases and J lost 1, with 13 bases in between. The CDR3 nucleotides read TGTGCCTGGGGACACAACTCGGGCACAGATACGCAGTATTTT. Translating gives CAWGHNSGTDTQYF.

V usage is TRBV6-2 or TRBV6-3 and J usage is TRBJ1-1; D gene ambiguous. Germline CDR1 is MNHEY and CDR2 is SVGEGT. Trimming cost V 2 bases and J 6 bases, with 7 bases left between them. This CDR3 is 12 amino acids long. The CDR3 DNA sequence: TGTGCCAGCAGTTACCCGGACCCTGAAGCTTTCTTT. It codes for CASSYPDPEAFF.

This clonotype occurred many times. This rearrangement joins TRBV27 to TRBJ1-2, with 8 bases matching TRBD1. CDR1 and CDR2 from the germline V gene are MNHEY and SMNVEV (reference sequence). The V gene end was trimmed by 5 bases and the J gene end by 8 bases; junction bases not matched to a gene: 16. The CDR3 has 16 residues. CDR3 amino acids: CASSERTGYLPSGYTF. The CDR3 nucleotides read TGTGCCAGCAGTGAGCGGACAGGGTACCTCCCCTCGGGCTACACCTTC.

A few counts support this clonotype. The gene calls are TRBV3-1 and TRBJ1-4; no firm D call. CDR3 length equals 17 residues. V dropped 3 bases and J dropped 8 bases, with 22 bases sitting between them. Germline V lookup: CDR1 LGHDT, CDR2 YNNKEL (reference sequence). The CDR3 DNA sequence: TGTGCCAGCAGCCAGGTTTCCGGTGGCAGGCAGGAGGAAAAACTGTTTTTT. It translates to CASSQVSGGRQEEKLFF.

This chain connects TRBV2 to TRBJ2-7; no reliable D call. The V and J ends lost 9 bases and 0 bases respectively, with 6 bases between them. CDR1 SNHLY and CDR2 FYNNEI come from the germline V gene. This CDR3 is built from 11 residues. Here the CDR3 DNA reads TGTGCCAGTCGGGTCTCCTACGAGCAGTACTTC. Protein: CASRVSYEQYF.

This clonotype has at least ten counts. The rearrangement uses TRBV7-9 and TRBJ2-2; D possibly corresponds to TRBD2 (6 bases). Trimming removed 1 base at V and 0 bases at J, with 9 bases between. Germline V CDR1 and CDR2: SEHNR, FQNEAQ (reference sequence). The CDR3 has 16 residues. CDR3 protein: CASSLVGSPNTGELFF. Written as DNA, the CDR3 is TGTGCCAGCAGCTTAGTCGGGAGCCCGAACACCGGGGAGCTGTTTTTT.

This clonotype was recorded at least ten times. The gene calls are TRBV27 and TRBJ2-2; D is uncertain. This CDR3 is 14 amino acids long. With 3 bases removed from V and 4 bases from J, the gap between germline ends came to 9 bases. CDR1 and CDR2 (germline): MNHEY, SMNVEV (reference sequence). The CDR3 bases are TGTGCCAGCAGTTTCGGGTCCCCCACCGGGGAGCTGTTTTTT. It encodes CASSFGSPTGELFF.

This clonotype was found a few times. CDR3 region: CASSLQGLLRNTEAFF. DNA for the CDR3: TGTGCCAGCTCACTTCAGGGGTTATTACGGAACACTGAAGCTTTCTTT. The chain couples TRBV18 to TRBJ1-1; tentative D call: TRBD1 (6 bases). The germline V and J ends were trimmed by 4 bases and 1 base, with 16 bases remaining between them. Germline V gives CDR1 KGHSH, CDR2 LQKENI. The CDR3 spans 16 residues.

At least ten counts were recorded for this clonotype. This sequence joins TRBV18 and TRBJ2-3; perhaps D is TRBD1 or TRBD2 (5 bases each). The CDR3 runs to 15 residues. Trimming left V 5 bases short and J 2 bases short, with 14 bases between. The germline V gene has CDR1 KGHSH and CDR2 LQKENI. The CDR3 DNA reads TGTGCCAGCTCATTGCGGGCAGGGAACACAGATACGCAGTATTTT. It encodes CASSLRAGNTDTQYF.

This clonotype was seen more than once but under ten times. This rearrangement joins TRBV4-3 to TRBJ1-1; possible D gene TRBD1, 5 bases. This CDR3 has 15 amino acids. Trimming took off 0 bases at V and 5 bases at J, with 13 bases between the two ends. Germline V CDR1 and CDR2: LGHNA, YSLEER. The CDR3 DNA reads as TGCGCCAGCAGCCAAGATTGGGCAGGGCGGACTGAAGCTTTCTTT. Protein product: CASSQDWAGRTEAFF.

The sample holds many counts of this clonotype. The chain recombines TRBV6-1 with TRBJ1-2; D is ambiguous. CDR1 MNHNS and CDR2 SASEGT come from the germline V gene. V gave up 1 base and J gave up 3 bases, with 12 bases separating them. The CDR3 is made up of 15 amino acids. CDR3 sequence (DNA): TGTGCCAGCAGTGAAGGCCGGTATCTCGACTATGGCTACACCTTC. Translating gives CASSEGRYLDYGYTF.

The rearrangement links TRBV6-1 to TRBJ1-2; possibly TRBD1 for D (5 bases). Trimming cost V 8 bases and J 6 bases, with 22 bases left between them. The CDR3 is 15 residues long. The germline V gene encodes CDR1 MNHNS and CDR2 SASEGT. CDR3 loop: CASGGRMGRDNGYTF. The DNA of the CDR3 is TGTGCCAGCGGAGGACGGATGGGCAGGGATAATGGCTACACCTTC.

This clonotype was counted ten times or more. The rearrangement uses TRBV5-1 and TRBJ1-1; 8 nucleotides match TRBD1. This CDR3 spans 12 amino acids. V trimming: 4 bases; J trimming: 8 bases; junction bases outside the gene matches: 4. The germline gives CDR1 SGHRS, CDR2 YFSETQ. CDR3 bases: TGCGCCAGCAGCGCGGACAGGGCCGAAGCTTTCTTT. This encodes CASSADRAEAFF.

This clonotype was observed many times. The V gene is TRBV5-6, the J gene TRBJ2-5; D possibly corresponds to TRBD1 (6 bases). The ends were cut back, 1 base at V and 4 bases at J, with 11 bases in the middle. Germline-derived CDR1 and CDR2 are SGHDT and YYEEEE. CDR3 size: 14 residues. The DNA of the CDR3 is TGTGCCAGCAGCTTGTACAGGGATGGAGAGACCCAGTACTTC. Protein sequence: CASSLYRDGETQYF.

As regards this clonotype: Germline is not matched at one junction end, which may reflect a read error. This rearrangement joins TRBV29-1 to TRBJ2-1, with D unresolved. CDR1 is SQVTM and CDR2 is ANQGSEA in the germline V gene. The CDR3 has 12 amino acids. The CDR3, as DNA: TGCAACGTTGTTTGGTCCTACAATGAGCAGTTCTTC. Translating it yields CNVVWSYNEQFF.

The sample holds many counts of this clonotype. The CDR3 DNA is TGTGCCATCAGTGAGTCGCCAAGGAATGAGCAGTTCTTC. Residues: CAISESPRNEQFF. This chain connects TRBV10-3 to TRBJ2-1; D not certain. In germline, CDR1 is ENHRY, CDR2 SYGVKD. CDR3 length: 13 amino acids. With 0 bases removed from V and 7 bases from J, the gap between germline ends came to 7 bases.

This sequence joins TRBV4-3 and TRBJ2-1; D call uncertain. V was trimmed by 0 bases and J by 7 bases, leaving 7 bases between them. The germline CDR1 and CDR2 sequences are LGHNA and YSLEER. The CDR3 is made up of 13 amino acids. CDR3 in amino acids: CASSQEMRNEQFF. In nucleotides, the CDR3 is TGCGCCAGCAGCCAAGAAATGAGGAATGAGCAGTTCTTC.

This clonotype was counted only a few times. V is TRBV27 and J is TRBJ1-5; 8 nucleotides match TRBD1. The germline gives CDR1 MNHEY, CDR2 SMNVEV (reference sequence). CDR3 length: 12 residues. V shed 9 bases and J 4 bases; nucleotides not matched to a gene: 2. The CDR3 sequence: CARRQGNQPQHF. As DNA, the CDR3 is TGTGCCAGGAGACAGGGGAATCAGCCCCAGCATTTT.

The gene calls are TRBV27 and TRBJ1-5, with D possibly being TRBD1 (5 bases). Germline CDR1 and CDR2: MNHEY and SMNVEV (reference sequence). This CDR3 has 16 amino acids. The germline V and J ends were trimmed by 6 bases and 5 bases, with 20 bases remaining between them. CDR3 in DNA: TGTGCCAGCAGGACCCGATGGGCCACACAGGATCAGCCCCAGCATTTT. Protein: CASRTRWATQDQPQHF.

This clonotype showed up many times. This sequence joins TRBV19 and TRBJ1-1; no clear D gene. The CDR3 spans 14 residues. V was clipped by 1 base and J by 1 base, with 7 bases between them. CDR1 and CDR2 (germline): LNHDA, SQIVND (reference sequence). Written as DNA, the CDR3 is TGTGCCAGTAGTATAGTCGGAGCGAACACTGAAGCTTTCTTT. Protein sequence: CASSIVGANTEAFF.

This clonotype has a handful of counts. The rearrangement links TRBV20-1 to TRBJ2-2; D gene ambiguous. In germline, CDR1 is DFQATT, CDR2 SNEGSKA (reference sequence). V was cut by 3 bases and J by 2 bases, with 7 bases left in between. The CDR3 is 13 amino acids. This CDR3 is CSASYPNTGELFF. As DNA, the CDR3 is TGCAGTGCTAGCTACCCAAACACCGGGGAGCTGTTTTTT.

The sample holds a few counts of this clonotype. The rearrangement joins TRBV5-8 to TRBJ2-7, with TRBD2 matching 8 bases. From germline, CDR1 is SGHTS and CDR2 YDEGEE. After removal of 0 bases from V and 5 bases from J, the junction contained 7 bases not matched to a gene. The CDR3 runs 15 residues. This CDR3 reads CASSLEAGVRNEQYF. DNA for the CDR3: TGTGCCAGCAGCTTGGAAGCGGGGGTGAGGAACGAGCAGTACTTC.

This clonotype was seen at least ten times. Here the CDR3 DNA reads TGCGCCAGCCGAACTGAGGACAGCGGCTATGGCTACACCTTC. Residues: CASRTEDSGYGYTF. The J gene is TRBJ1-2, the V gene TRBV5-1; D possibly corresponds to TRBD1 (6 bases). Germline V CDR1 and CDR2: SGHRS, YFSETQ. The CDR3 totals 14 residues. Trimming took 7 bases from V and 4 from J, leaving 17 bases between them.

The J gene is TRBJ2-7, the V gene TRBV4-1; D could derive from TRBD1 or TRBD2 (5 bases each). The V gene's germline CDR1 is MGHRA and CDR2 YSYEKL. Trimming took 2 bases from V and 2 from J, leaving 25 bases between them. The CDR3 consists of 19 residues. The CDR3 sequence: CASSQKSTNPSGTAYEQYF. CDR3 nucleotide sequence: TGCGCCAGCAGCCAAAAATCTACGAACCCTTCCGGGACCGCCTACGAGCAGTACTTC.

This clonotype was picked up many times. The chain recombines TRBV12-3 or TRBV12-4 with TRBJ2-2; unclear D gene. The CDR3 has 12 residues. V was clipped by 5 bases and J by 8 bases, with 9 bases between them. Written as DNA, the CDR3 is TGTGCCAGCAGTCCCCGTTTTGGGGAGCTGTTTTTT. Translation: CASSPRFGELFF.

This clonotype was counted many times. The chain links TRBV2 to TRBJ1-1; D unclear. The V gene lost 5 bases and the J gene lost 1 base, with 5 bases spanning the gap. CDR1 and CDR2 from the germline V gene are SNHLY and FYNNEI. This CDR3 is 12 amino acids long. In DNA form, the CDR3 reads TGTGCCAGCAGTTCAGCGAACACTGAAGCTTTCTTT. Translating gives CASSSANTEAFF.

This clonotype appeared a few times. The CDR3, as DNA: TGTGCCAGCTCACCAGGGGCGGCAGAAACCTACGAGCAGTACTTC. Translated: CASSPGAAETYEQYF. This rearrangement joins TRBV18 to TRBJ2-7; perhaps TRBD1 as D (5 bases). The CDR3 has 15 amino acids. Trimming shortened V by 2 bases and J by 2 bases, and 13 bases separated the two germline ends. From germline, CDR1 is KGHSH and CDR2 LQKENI. Looking up the rest from reference TRBV18 and TRBJ2-7 gives the full variable domain: NAGVMQNPRHLVRRRGQEARLRCSPMKGHSHVYWYRQLPEEGLKFMVYLQKENIIDESGMPKERFSAEFPKEGPSILRIQQVVRGDSAAYFCASSPGAAETYEQYFGPGTRLTVT.

This clonotype was picked up many times. The V and J genes are TRBV2 and TRBJ2-7; 10 positions match TRBD1. CDR3 size: 15 residues. After removal of 3 bases from V and 0 bases from J, the junction contained 2 bases not matched to a gene. Germline assignment: CDR1 SNHLY and CDR2 FYNNEI. CDR3 DNA: TGTGCCAGCAGTGAGTGGACAGGGGGCTCCTACGAGCAGTACTTC. As protein: CASSEWTGGSYEQYF.

V gene TRBV20-1 combines with J gene TRBJ2-1; 13 bases are shared with TRBD2. Germline V gives CDR1 DFQATT, CDR2 SNEGSKA (reference sequence). The CDR3 runs to 20 residues. J was trimmed by 1 base and V by 5 bases; bases with no gene match: 17. CDR3 bases: TGCAGTGCTGACTTACCAGGGACTAGCGGGATCTTTGGATCCTACAATGAGCAGTTCTTC. This gives the protein CSADLPGTSGIFGSYNEQFF.

The genes are TRBV12-3 or TRBV12-4 and TRBJ1-1; possible D gene TRBD1, 5 bases. The V end was cut by 5 bases, the J end by 1 base, with 14 bases between. This CDR3 has 15 amino acids. CDR3 coding DNA: TGTGCCAGCAGTCCTCGCGGGGCGGGGAACACTGAAGCTTTCTTT. This encodes CASSPRGAGNTEAFF.